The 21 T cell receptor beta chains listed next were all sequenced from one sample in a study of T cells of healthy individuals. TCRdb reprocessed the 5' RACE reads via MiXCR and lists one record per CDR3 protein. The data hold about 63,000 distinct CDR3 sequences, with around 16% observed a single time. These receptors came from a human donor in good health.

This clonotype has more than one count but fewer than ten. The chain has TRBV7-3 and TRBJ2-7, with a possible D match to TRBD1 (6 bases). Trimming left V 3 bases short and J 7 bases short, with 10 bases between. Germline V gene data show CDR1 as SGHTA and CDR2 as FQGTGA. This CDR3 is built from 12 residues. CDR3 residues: CASSFQGQEQYF. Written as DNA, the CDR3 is TGTGCCAGCAGCTTCCAGGGGCAAGAGCAGTACTTC.

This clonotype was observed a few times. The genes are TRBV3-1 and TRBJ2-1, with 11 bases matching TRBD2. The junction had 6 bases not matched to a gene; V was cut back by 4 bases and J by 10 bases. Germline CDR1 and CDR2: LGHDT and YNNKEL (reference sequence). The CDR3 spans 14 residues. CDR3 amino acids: CASSLSGGVREQFF. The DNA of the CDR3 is TGTGCCAGCAGCCTTAGCGGGGGGGTCAGAGAGCAGTTCTTC.

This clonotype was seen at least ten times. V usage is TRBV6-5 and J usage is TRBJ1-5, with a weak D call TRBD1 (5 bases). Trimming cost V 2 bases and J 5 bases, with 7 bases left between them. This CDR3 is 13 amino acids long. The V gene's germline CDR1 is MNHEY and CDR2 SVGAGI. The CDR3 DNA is TGTGCCAGCAGTTACGGGGCGGATCAGCCCCAGCATTTT. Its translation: CASSYGADQPQHF.

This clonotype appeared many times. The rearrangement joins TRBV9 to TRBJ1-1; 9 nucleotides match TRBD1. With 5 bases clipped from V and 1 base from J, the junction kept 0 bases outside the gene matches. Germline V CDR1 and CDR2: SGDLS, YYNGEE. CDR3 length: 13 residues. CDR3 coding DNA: TGTGCCAGCAGGGGACAGGGGAACACTGAAGCTTTCTTT. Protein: CASRGQGNTEAFF. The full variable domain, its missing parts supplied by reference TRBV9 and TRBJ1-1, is DSGVTQTPKHLITATGQRVTLRCSPRSGDLSVYWYQQSLDQGLQFLIQYYNGEERAKGNILERFSAQQFPDLHSELNLSSLELGDSALYFCASRGQGNTEAFFGQGTRLTVV.

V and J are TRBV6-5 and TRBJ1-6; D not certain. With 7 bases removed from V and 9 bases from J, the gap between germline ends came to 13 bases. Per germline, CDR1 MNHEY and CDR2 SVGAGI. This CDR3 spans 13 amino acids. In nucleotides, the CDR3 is TGTGCCAGCACCCTGGGATTCAGTTCACCCCTCCACTTT. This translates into CASTLGFSSPLHF.

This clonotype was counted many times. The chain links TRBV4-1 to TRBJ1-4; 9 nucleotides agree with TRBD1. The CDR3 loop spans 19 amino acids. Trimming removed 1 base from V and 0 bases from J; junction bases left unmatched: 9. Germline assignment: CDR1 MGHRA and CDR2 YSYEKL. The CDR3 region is CASSQVYFTGGTTNEKLFF. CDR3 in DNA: TGCGCCAGCAGCCAAGTCTACTTTACAGGGGGCACAACTAATGAAAAACTGTTTTTT.

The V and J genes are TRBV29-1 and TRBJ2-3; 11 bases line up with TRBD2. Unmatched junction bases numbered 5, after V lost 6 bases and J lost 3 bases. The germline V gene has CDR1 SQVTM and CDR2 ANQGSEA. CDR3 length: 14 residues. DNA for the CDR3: TGCAGCGTGGACCTAGCGGGAGGAACAGATACGCAGTATTTT. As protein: CSVDLAGGTDTQYF.

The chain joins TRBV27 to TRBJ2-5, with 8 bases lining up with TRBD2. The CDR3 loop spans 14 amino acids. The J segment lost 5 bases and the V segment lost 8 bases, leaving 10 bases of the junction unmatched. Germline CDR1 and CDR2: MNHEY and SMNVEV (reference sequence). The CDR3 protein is CASGRRGAIETQYF. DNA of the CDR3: TGTGCCAGCGGGCGGCGGGGGGCCATCGAGACCCAGTACTTC.

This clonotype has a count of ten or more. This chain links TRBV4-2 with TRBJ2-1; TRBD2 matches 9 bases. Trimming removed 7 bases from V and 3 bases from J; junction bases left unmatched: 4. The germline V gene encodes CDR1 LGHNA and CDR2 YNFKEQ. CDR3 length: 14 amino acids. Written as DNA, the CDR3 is TGTGCCAGCAAAGCTAGCGGGGACTACAATGAGCAGTTCTTC. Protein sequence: CASKASGDYNEQFF.

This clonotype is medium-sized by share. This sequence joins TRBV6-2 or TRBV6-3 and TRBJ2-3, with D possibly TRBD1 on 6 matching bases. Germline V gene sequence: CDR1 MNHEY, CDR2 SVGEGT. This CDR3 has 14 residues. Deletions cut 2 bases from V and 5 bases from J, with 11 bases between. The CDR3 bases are TGTGCCAGCAGTTACGTACAGGGTGGAGATACGCAGTATTTT. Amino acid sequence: CASSYVQGGDTQYF.

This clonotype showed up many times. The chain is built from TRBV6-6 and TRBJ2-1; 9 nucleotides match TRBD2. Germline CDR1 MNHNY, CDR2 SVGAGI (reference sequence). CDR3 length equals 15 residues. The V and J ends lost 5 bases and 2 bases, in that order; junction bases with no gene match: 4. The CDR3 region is CASSSQRGAYNEQFF. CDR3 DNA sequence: TGTGCCAGCAGTAGCCAGCGGGGGGCCTACAATGAGCAGTTCTTC.

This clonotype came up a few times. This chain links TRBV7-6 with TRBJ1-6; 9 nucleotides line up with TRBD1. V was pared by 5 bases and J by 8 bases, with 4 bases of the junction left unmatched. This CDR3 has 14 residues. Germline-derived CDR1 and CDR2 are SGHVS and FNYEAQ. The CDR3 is CASSPTGGYSPLHF. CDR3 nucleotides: TGTGCCAGCAGCCCGACAGGGGGTTATTCACCCCTCCACTTT.

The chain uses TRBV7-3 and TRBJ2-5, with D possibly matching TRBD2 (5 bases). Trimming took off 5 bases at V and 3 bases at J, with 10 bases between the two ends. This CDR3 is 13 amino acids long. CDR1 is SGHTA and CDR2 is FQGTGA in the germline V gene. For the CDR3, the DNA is TGTGCCAGCAGCCAAGCGGTTGAAGAGACCCAGTACTTC. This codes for CASSQAVEETQYF.

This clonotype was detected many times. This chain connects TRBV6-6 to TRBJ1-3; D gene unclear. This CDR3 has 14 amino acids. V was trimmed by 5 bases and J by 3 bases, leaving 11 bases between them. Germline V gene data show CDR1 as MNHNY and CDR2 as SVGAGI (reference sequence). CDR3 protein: CASSSGDFGNTIYF. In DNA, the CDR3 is TGTGCCAGCAGTAGTGGGGATTTTGGAAACACCATATATTTT.

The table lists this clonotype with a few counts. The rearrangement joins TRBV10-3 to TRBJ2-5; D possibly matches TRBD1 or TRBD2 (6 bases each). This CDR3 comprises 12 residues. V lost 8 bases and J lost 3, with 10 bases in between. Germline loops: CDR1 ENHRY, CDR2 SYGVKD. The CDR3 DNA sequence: TGTGCCATCGGCGGGACAAAAGAGACCCAGTACTTC. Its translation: CAIGGTKETQYF.

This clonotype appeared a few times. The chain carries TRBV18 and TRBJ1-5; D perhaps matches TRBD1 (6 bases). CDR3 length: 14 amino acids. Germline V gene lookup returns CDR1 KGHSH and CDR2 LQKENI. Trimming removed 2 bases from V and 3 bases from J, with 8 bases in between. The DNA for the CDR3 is TGTGCCAGCTCACCAGGACAGTCCAATCAGCCCCAGCATTTT. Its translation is CASSPGQSNQPQHF.

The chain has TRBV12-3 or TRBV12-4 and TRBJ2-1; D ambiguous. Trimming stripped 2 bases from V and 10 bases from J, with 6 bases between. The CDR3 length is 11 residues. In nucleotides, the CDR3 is TGTGCCAGCAGTTTATCCAGGGAGCAGTTCTTC. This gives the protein CASSLSREQFF.

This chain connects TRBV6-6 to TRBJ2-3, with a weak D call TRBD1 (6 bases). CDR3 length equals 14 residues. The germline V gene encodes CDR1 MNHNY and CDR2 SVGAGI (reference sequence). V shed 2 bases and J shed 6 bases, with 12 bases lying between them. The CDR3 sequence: CASSYRTGKDTQYF. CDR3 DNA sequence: TGTGCCAGCAGTTACCGAACAGGGAAGGATACGCAGTATTTT.

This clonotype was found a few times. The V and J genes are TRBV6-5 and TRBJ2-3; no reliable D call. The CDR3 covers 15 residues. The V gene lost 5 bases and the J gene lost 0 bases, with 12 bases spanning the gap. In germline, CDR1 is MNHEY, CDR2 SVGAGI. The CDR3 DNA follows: TGTGCCAGCAGTCCACAGACTTTTAGCACAGATACGCAGTATTTT. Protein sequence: CASSPQTFSTDTQYF.

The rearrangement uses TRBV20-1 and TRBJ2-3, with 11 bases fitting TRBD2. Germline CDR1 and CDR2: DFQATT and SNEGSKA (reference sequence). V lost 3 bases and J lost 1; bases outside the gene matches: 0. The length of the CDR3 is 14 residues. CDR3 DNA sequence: TGCAGTGCTAGGACTAGCGGGGGCACAGATACGCAGTATTTT. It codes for CSARTSGGTDTQYF.

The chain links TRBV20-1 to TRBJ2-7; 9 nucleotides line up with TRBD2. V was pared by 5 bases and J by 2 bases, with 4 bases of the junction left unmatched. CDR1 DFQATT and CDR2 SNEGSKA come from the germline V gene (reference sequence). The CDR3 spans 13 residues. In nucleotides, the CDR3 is TGCAGTGCTCTCCTAGCGGGGACCTACGAGCAGTACTTC. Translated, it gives CSALLAGTYEQYF.